Ten or more counts support the clone carrying this T cell receptor (beta chain). Its antigen is still unknown. Germline CDR1 is SGHTA and CDR2 is FQGNSA. Trimming cost V 3 bases and J 5 bases, with 4 bases left between them. The CDR3 length is 12 residues. The data belong to a study of regulatory T cells in long-lasting Graves disease. Study outcomes and limitations: Patients with persistent Graves' had lower TCR diversity than newly diagnosed patients. Persistent patients shared more public clonotypes (roughly 2,800) than new patients (about 1,000).

Arm-PCR with iRepertoire HTBI primers amplified the CDR3 regions for these TCR beta libraries. TCRdb processed the multiplex PCR reads anew with MiXCR; each CDR3 protein has one entry. The sample includes 390,000 or so distinct CDR3 sequences, around 11% of them seen just once. Time point given: newly diagnosed GD, antithyroid drugs for less than 3 months. Generation of the TCR library employed RNA extracted from PBMCs. Patients of an endocrinology department in Xi'an, China, were included. This same sample was also taken into another study, of T cells in Graves' hyperthyroidism and ophthalmopathy.

V usage is TRBV7-2 and J usage is TRBJ2-2; D gene uncertain. Sequencing was performed on peripheral blood mononuclear cells (PBMCs), taken at new diagnosis, from a patient treated with antithyroid drugs. The source of this sequence is a woman under 30 with Graves disease. In nucleotides, the CDR3 is TGTGCCAGCAGCTTCTTGACCGGGGAGCTGTTTTTT. Translating it yields CASSFLTGELFF.